The T cell receptor (beta chain) under discussion was sequenced for a study of blood T cell repertoires in COVID-19. Study context: PBMCs, B-cell-depleted T cells, or T cells provided the cDNA or gDNA that made up the material.

The CDR3 spans 15 residues. The germline V gene has CDR1 LNHNV and CDR2 YYDKDF (reference sequence). V was clipped by 5 bases and J by 0 bases; unmatched bases: 5. Seattle-derived patients entered the study during active infection and were followed longitudinally. The protocol was immunoSEQ multiplex PCR, while the TCRdb copy is restricted to in-frame clones and leaves out a portion. The table has some 60,000 clones, around four fifths seen once. The J gene is TRBJ2-7, the V gene TRBV15, with 9 bases matching TRBD2. The sequence was collected from a man under 40 with COVID-19, enrolled during active disease. The specimen was peripheral blood. The CDR3 spells CATSSGLAFSYEQYF. The CDR3 nucleotides are TGTGCCACCAGCTCTGGACTAGCGTTCTCCTACGAGCAGTACTTC.